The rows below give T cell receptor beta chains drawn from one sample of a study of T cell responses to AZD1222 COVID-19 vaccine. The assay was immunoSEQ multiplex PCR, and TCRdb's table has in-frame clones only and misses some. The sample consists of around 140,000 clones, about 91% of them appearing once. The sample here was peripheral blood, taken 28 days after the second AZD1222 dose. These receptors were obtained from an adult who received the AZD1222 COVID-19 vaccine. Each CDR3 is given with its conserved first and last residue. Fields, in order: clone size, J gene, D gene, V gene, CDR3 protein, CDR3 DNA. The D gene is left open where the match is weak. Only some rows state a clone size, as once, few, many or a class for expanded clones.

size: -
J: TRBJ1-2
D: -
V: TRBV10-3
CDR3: CAISDGDGSGYGYTF
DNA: TGTGCCATCAGTGACGGGGACGGGTCGGGCTATGGCTACACCTTC

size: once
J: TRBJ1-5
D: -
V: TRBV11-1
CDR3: CASSLEEHQPQHF
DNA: TGTGCCAGCAGCTTAGAAGAGCATCAGCCCCAGCATTTT

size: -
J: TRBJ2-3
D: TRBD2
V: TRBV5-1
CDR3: CASSIAGGQDTQYF
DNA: TGCGCCAGCAGTATAGCGGGGGGGCAAGATACGCAGTATTTT

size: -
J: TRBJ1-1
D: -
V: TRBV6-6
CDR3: CASRSTGNTEAFF
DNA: TGTGCCAGCAGGTCGACAGGGAACACTGAAGCTTTCTTT

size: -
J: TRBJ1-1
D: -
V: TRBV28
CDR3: CASSLGGRVGTEAFF
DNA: TGTGCCAGCAGTTTGGGGGGCAGGGTGGGCACTGAAGCTTTCTTT

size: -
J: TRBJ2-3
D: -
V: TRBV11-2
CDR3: CASSEAGDTQYF
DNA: TGTGCCAGCAGCGAAGCTGGAGATACGCAGTATTTT

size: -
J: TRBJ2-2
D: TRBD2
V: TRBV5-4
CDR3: CASSPGTSGTGELFF
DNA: TGTGCCAGCAGCCCAGGGACTAGCGGGACCGGGGAGCTGTTTTTT

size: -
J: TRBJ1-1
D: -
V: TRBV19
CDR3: CASRPTTIQGEAFF
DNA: TGTGCCAGTAGACCAACTACCATACAGGGCGAAGCTTTCTTT

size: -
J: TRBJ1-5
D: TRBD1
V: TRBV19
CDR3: CASSRTVGTGRGNQPQHF
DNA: TGTGCCAGTAGTCGAACCGTAGGGACAGGGAGGGGCAATCAGCCCCAGCATTTT

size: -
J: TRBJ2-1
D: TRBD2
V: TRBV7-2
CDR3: CASSPPGLAASYNEQFF
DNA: TGTGCCAGCAGCCCGCCGGGACTAGCGGCCTCCTACAATGAGCAGTTCTTC

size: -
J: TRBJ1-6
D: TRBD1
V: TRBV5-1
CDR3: CASSLGHTGGNSPLHF
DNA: TGCGCCAGCAGCTTGGGCCATACAGGGGGAAATTCACCCCTCCACTTT

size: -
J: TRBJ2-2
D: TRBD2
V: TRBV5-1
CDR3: CASSRAGEGTGELFF
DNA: TGCGCCAGCAGCCGAGCGGGAGAGGGCACCGGGGAGCTGTTTTTT

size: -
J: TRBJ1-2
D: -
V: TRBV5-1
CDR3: CASSLAGPPEYGYTF
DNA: TGCGCCAGCAGCTTAGCCGGGCCTCCGGAGTATGGCTACACCTTC

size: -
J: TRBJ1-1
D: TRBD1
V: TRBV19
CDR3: CASSTGGGGETEAFF
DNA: TGTGCCAGTAGTACAGGGGGAGGGGGCGAAACTGAAGCTTTCTTT

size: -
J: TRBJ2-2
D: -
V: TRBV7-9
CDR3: CASSLRETNTGELFF
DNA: TGTGCCAGCAGCTTAAGGGAGACGAACACCGGGGAGCTGTTTTTT

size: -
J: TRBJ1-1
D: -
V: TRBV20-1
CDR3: CSVEAWTEAFF
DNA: TGCAGTGTTGAGGCGTGGACTGAAGCTTTCTTT

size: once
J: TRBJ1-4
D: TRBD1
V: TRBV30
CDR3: CAWSRGQANEKLFF
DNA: TGTGCCTGGAGCCGGGGACAGGCTAATGAAAAACTGTTTTTT

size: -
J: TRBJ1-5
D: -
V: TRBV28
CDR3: CASSSDQPQHF
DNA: TGTGCCAGCAGTTCGGACCAGCCCCAGCATTTT

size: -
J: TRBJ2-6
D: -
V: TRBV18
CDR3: CASSPDLSGANVLTF
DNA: TGTGCCAGCTCACCCGACCTCTCTGGGGCCAACGTCCTGACTTTC

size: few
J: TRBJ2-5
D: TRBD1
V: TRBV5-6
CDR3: CATSDRSPQETQYF
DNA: TGTGCCACCTCGGACAGGAGCCCCCAAGAGACCCAGTACTTC

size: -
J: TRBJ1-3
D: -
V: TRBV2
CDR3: CASGGGARSGNTIYF
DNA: TGTGCCAGCGGCGGGGGGGCCCGCTCTGGAAACACCATATATTTT

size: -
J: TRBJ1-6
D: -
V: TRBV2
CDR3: CASSVGNGDNSPLHF
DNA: TGTGCCAGCAGTGTGGGGAACGGCGATAATTCACCCCTCCACTTT

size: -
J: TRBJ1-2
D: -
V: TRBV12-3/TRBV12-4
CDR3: CASSSGWHGYTF
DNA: TGTGCCAGCAGTTCCGGGTGGCATGGCTACACCTTC

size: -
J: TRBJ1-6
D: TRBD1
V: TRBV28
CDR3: CASSRQGNSPLHF
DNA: TGTGCCAGCAGTAGACAGGGGAATTCACCCCTCCACTTT

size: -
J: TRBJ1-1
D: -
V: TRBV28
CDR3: CASSPPGTPAFF
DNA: TGTGCCAGCAGCCCCCCAGGGACACCGGCTTTCTTT

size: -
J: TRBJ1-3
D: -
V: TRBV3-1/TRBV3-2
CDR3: CASSQDGNTIYF
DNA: TGTGCCAGCAGCCAAGATGGAAACACCATATATTTT

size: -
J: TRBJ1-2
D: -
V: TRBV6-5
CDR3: CASRLQNYGYTF
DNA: TGTGCCAGCAGACTACAGAACTATGGCTACACCTTC

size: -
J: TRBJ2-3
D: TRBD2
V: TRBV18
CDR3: CASSIGLAGEDTQYF
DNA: TGTGCCAGCTCAATCGGACTAGCGGGGGAGGATACGCAGTATTTT

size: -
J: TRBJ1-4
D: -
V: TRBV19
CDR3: CASSGTDNEKLFF
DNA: TGTGCCAGCTCCGGGACGGATAATGAAAAACTGTTTTTT

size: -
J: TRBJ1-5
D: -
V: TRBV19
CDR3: CASSIKAYSNQPQHF
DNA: TGTGCCAGTAGTATCAAGGCATATAGCAATCAGCCCCAGCATTTT

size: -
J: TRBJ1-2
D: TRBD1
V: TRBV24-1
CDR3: CATSDTLQGALNGYTF
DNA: TGTGCCACCAGTGACACACTCCAGGGGGCTCTCAATGGTTACACCTTC

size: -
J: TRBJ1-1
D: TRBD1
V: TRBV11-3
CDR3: CASSPGQINTEAFF
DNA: TGTGCCAGCAGCCCGGGACAGATCAACACTGAAGCTTTCTTT

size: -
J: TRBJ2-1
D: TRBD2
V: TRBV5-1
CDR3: CASSSSGGDEQFF
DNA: TGCGCCAGCAGCTCTAGCGGGGGGGATGAGCAGTTCTTC

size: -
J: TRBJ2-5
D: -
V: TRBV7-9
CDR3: CASSLGVLIEKETQYF
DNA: TGTGCCAGCAGCTTAGGGGTCCTAATTGAAAAAGAGACCCAGTACTTC

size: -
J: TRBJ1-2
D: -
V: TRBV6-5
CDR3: CASSLTGNYGYTF
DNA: TGTGCCAGCAGTTTAACAGGGAACTATGGCTACACCTTC

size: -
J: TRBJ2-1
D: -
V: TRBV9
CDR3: CASSVGPALADGQFF
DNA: TGTGCCAGCAGCGTAGGCCCGGCGTTAGCCGATGGACAGTTCTTC

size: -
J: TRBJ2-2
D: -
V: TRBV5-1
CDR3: CASSPPVFTGELFF
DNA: TGCGCCAGCAGCCCTCCAGTATTCACCGGGGAGCTGTTTTTT

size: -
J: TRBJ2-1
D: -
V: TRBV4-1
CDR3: CASRPSPIQTRYNEQFF
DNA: TGCGCCAGCAGACCAAGCCCGATCCAGACTAGATACAATGAGCAGTTCTTC

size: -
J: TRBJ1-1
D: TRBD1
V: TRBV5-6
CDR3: CASTSTGGTEAFF
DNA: TGTGCCAGCACCTCAACAGGGGGGACTGAAGCTTTCTTT

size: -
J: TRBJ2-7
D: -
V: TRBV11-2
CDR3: CASSSHISYEQYF
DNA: TGTGCCAGCAGCTCCCACATCTCCTACGAGCAGTACTTC

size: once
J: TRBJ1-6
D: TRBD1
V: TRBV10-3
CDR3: CAIKAGTGTSPLHF
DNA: TGTGCCATCAAGGCCGGGACAGGGACTTCACCCCTCCACTTT

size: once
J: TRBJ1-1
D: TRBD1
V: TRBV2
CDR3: CASSFRGPAEAFF
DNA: TGTGCCAGCAGTTTCAGGGGGCCGGCTGAAGCTTTCTTT

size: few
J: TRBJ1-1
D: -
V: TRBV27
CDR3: CASSSGRQGLRFSVNTEAFF
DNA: TGTGCCAGCAGTTCAGGACGGCAAGGGCTTCGATTTTCGGTGAACACTGAAGCTTTCTTT

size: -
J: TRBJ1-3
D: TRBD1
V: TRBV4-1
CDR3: CASSKTGGSGGNTIYF
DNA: TGCGCCAGCAGCAAAACAGGGGGCTCGGGTGGAAACACCATATATTTT

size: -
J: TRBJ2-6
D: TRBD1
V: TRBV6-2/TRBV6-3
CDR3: CASSYSTGVLFSGANVLTF
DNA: TGTGCCAGCAGTTACTCGACAGGGGTTCTCTTCTCTGGGGCCAACGTCCTGACTTTC

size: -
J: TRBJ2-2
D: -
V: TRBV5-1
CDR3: CASSLQQSNTGELFF
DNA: TGCGCCAGCAGCTTGCAACAGTCGAACACCGGGGAGCTGTTTTTT

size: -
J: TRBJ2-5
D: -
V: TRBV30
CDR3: CAWSPGTSQETQYF
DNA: TGTGCCTGGAGCCCTGGGACATCCCAAGAGACCCAGTACTTC

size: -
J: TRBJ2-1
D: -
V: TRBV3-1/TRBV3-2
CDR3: CASSLTYNEQFF
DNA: TGTGCCAGCAGCCTTACGTACAATGAGCAGTTCTTC

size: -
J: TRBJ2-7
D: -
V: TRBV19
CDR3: CASSMGLGGFYEQYF
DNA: TGTGCCAGTAGTATGGGACTTGGGGGCTTCTACGAGCAGTACTTC

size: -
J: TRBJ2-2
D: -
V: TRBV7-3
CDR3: CASSQGTGGELFF
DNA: TGTGCCAGCAGCCAGGGGACGGGCGGGGAGCTGTTTTTT

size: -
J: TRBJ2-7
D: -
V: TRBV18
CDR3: CASSPGGNEQYF
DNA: TGTGCCAGCTCACCAGGGGGAAACGAGCAGTACTTC

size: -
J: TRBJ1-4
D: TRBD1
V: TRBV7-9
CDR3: CASRRQGYDEKLFF
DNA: TGTGCCAGCAGGCGACAGGGATACGATGAAAAACTGTTTTTT